This T cell receptor (beta chain) comes out of a study of blood T cell repertoires in COVID-19. Sequenced by immunoSEQ multiplex PCR; TCRdb stores in-frame clones only, minus some. The table records roughly 74,000 clones, almost 85% of them present only once. Ten or more counts support this clone. The source of this sequence is a man between 65 and 85 years old with acute or convalescent COVID-19. The sequenced sample consisted of peripheral blood.

The CDR3 reads CASSDRAGARGYTF. The CDR3 coding sequence is TGTGCCAGCAGTGACAGGGCTGGGGCGCGTGGCTACACCTTC. The chain couples TRBV6-4 to TRBJ1-2; a weak D match, TRBD1 (5 bases). Between the trimmed V and J ends, which lost 2 bases and 7 bases, there was a span of 14 bases. In germline, CDR1 is MRHNA, CDR2 SNTAGT. CDR3 length: 14 residues.